This T cell receptor beta chain was captured in a study of response to subunit inactivated influenza vaccine. This clonotype was seen more than once but under ten times. Its matching antigen is unknown. CDR1 and CDR2 (germline): ENHRY, SYGVKD. The CDR3 consists of 16 residues. The V and J ends lost 0 bases and 7 bases, in that order; junction bases with no gene match: 6. The study, taken as a whole, reports: The authors proposed limited new T cell recruitment per seasonal influenza vaccination.

Using its own MiXCR run on the RT-PCR reads, TCRdb lists one record per CDR3 protein. The table shows about 830,000 distinct CDR3 sequences, with less than 20% occurring only once. This receptor was obtained from a man aged 45-65 years who received an inactivated influenza vaccine. The sequenced sample was PBMCs from blood, obtained less than 6 days after vaccination. The chain links TRBV10-3 to TRBJ2-1, with 10 nucleotides matching TRBD2. The chain's CDR3 is CAISESGSGGSNEQFF. In nucleotides, the CDR3 is TGTGCCATCAGTGAGTCGGGTAGCGGGGGGTCGAATGAGCAGTTCTTC.